This is a list of T cell receptor beta chains from one sample in a study of cytomegalovirus exposure and HLA in healthy donors. TCRdb's copy holds only in-frame clones and misses some; the assay was immunoSEQ multiplex PCR. The sample table includes 100,000 to 150,000 clones. The sequenced sample was PBMCs. Every receptor here comes from a middle-aged woman in good health and CMV-seronegative. Both conserved end residues are part of each CDR3. The D gene is left open where the match is weak.

d_gene	len	j_gene	v_gene	CDR3nt	CDR3aa
NA	14	TRBJ1-3	TRBV7-2	TGTGCCAGCAGCCCACAGAGCTCTGGAAACACCATATATTTT	CASSPQSSGNTIYF
TRBD2	18	TRBJ2-5	TRBV4-1	TGCGCCAGCAGCCAAGGTCGAGTTAGCGGGGGGGCACGGGAGACCCAGTACTTC	CASSQGRVSGGARETQYF
NA	16	TRBJ1-6	TRBV21-1	TGTGCCAGCAGAAGGCCACCAGGGCCCTATAATTCACCCCTCCACTTT	CASRRPPGPYNSPLHF
TRBD2	14	TRBJ2-2	TRBV10-3	TGTGCCATTACTAGCGGGGGGAACACCGGGGAGCTGTTTTTT	CAITSGGNTGELFF
NA	14	TRBJ1-3	TRBV10-3	TGTGCCATCAGCCCTGAGGGGGGGAAAAACACCATATATTTT	CAISPEGGKNTIYF
TRBD2	17	TRBJ2-7	TRBV2	TGTGCCAGCTCCCTGAGAAATCCAGCGGGGGGGCCCTACGAGCAGTACTTC	CASSLRNPAGGPYEQYF
TRBD2	15	TRBJ2-3	TRBV19	TGTGCCAGTAGTATGATTAGCGGGAGCACAGATACGCAGTATTTT	CASSMISGSTDTQYF
TRBD1	18	TRBJ2-5	TRBV6-1	TGTGCCAGCAGTGCCTATCCTACCGGGACAGGGGTAGGAGAGACCCAGTACTTC	CASSAYPTGTGVGETQYF
NA	13	TRBJ1-1	TRBV7-9	TGTGCCAGCAGTCTTGACAGTGACGCTGAAGCTTTCTTT	CASSLDSDAEAFF
TRBD1	17	TRBJ2-5	TRBV18	TGTGCCAGCTCACCTCGTTGGGGGACAGGAGGGCAAGAGACCCAGTACTTC	CASSPRWGTGGQETQYF
NA	13	TRBJ2-3	TRBV29-1	TGCAGCGTTGATGAGGGGGGCACAGATACGCAGTATTTT	CSVDEGGTDTQYF
TRBD1	18	TRBJ1-3	TRBV4-2	TGTGCCAGCAGCCAAGTACCCCCGACAGGGCTCTCTGGAAACACCATATATTTT	CASSQVPPTGLSGNTIYF
NA	17	TRBJ1-6	TRBV5-6	TGTGCCAGCAGCTTGGTGCCCGCCGGGGGTGCCAATTCACCCCTCCACTTT	CASSLVPAGGANSPLHF
NA	15	TRBJ2-3	TRBV7-2	TGTGCCAGCCGTCGGGAGGGGGCCACGAGAGATACGCAGTATTTT	CASRREGATRDTQYF
NA	13	TRBJ2-2	TRBV7-7	TGTGCCGGCGGTGGGGGGGCTACCGGGGAGCTGTTTTTT	CAGGGGATGELFF
TRBD1	16	TRBJ2-1	TRBV25-1	TGTGCCAGCAGTGAATACGAGGGGGCTGCCTACAATGAGCAGTTCTTC	CASSEYEGAAYNEQFF
NA	15	TRBJ2-2	TRBV7-2	TGTGCCAGCAGCTTACTCCCCGGGGTTGGCGGGGAGCTGTTTTTT	CASSLLPGVGGELFF
NA	15	TRBJ1-2	TRBV6-5	TGTGCCAGCAGTCCCCAGGCCTCAATTAACTATGGCTACACCTTC	CASSPQASINYGYTF
TRBD1	14	TRBJ1-1	TRBV4-3	TGCGCCAGCAGCCACAGGGGGGAGAACACTGAAGCTTTCTTT	CASSHRGENTEAFF
TRBD1	17	TRBJ1-1	TRBV5-1	TGCGCCAGCAGGCGACAGGGGGCTCCCACGAGGTCCACTGAAGCTTTCTTT	CASRRQGAPTRSTEAFF
NA	19	TRBJ2-1	TRBV4-3	TGCGCCAGCAGCCAAGATCTAACGAGCCCGCAGGGGGGTGACAATGAGCAGTTCTTC	CASSQDLTSPQGGDNEQFF
TRBD1	15	TRBJ1-4	TRBV10-3	TGTGCCATCCGGGACAGGGAGGCCCCTAATGAAAAACTGTTTTTT	CAIRDREAPNEKLFF
TRBD1	18	TRBJ1-2	TRBV29-1	TGCAGCGTTGAAAGAGGCAGGGGGGCGACTACCGCTAACTATGGCTACACCTTC	CSVERGRGATTANYGYTF
NA	13	TRBJ2-5	TRBV19	TGTGCCAGCCATAGGGGAGGCCAAGAGACCCAGTACTTC	CASHRGGQETQYF
NA	16	TRBJ1-1	TRBV5-1	TGCGCCAGCAGCGAACGGGACTCCGGGGGTAACACTGAAGCTTTCTTT	CASSERDSGGNTEAFF
NA	16	TRBJ1-1	TRBV6-6	TGTGCCAGCAGTTACTCAGGGGGGGCGGTGCGCACTGAAGCTTTCTTT	CASSYSGGAVRTEAFF
NA	15	TRBJ1-2	TRBV5-6	TGTGCCAGCAGCCCGGACTCCTACAGGGTCTATGGCTACACCTTC	CASSPDSYRVYGYTF
TRBD1	12	TRBJ1-1	TRBV7-2	TGTGCCAGCAGCGAATACAGGGGGACGGCTTTCTTT	CASSEYRGTAFF
TRBD1	14	TRBJ1-1	TRBV6-1	TGTGCCAGCAGAACGACAGGGGCCAACACTGAAGCTTTCTTT	CASRTTGANTEAFF
TRBD2	18	TRBJ2-5	TRBV9	TGTGCCAGCAGCGGGGGACTAGCGGGGGGTTCTCCCCAAGAGACCCAGTACTTC	CASSGGLAGGSPQETQYF
NA	17	TRBJ1-6	TRBV5-5	TGTGCCAGCAGCTCACAACCGGGACAACTTTATAATTCACCCCTCCACTTT	CASSSQPGQLYNSPLHF
TRBD1	17	TRBJ1-5	TRBV4-2	TGTGCCAGCAGCCAAGGGGCACAGGGGGCTTCAAATCAGCCCCAGCATTTT	CASSQGAQGASNQPQHF
NA	15	TRBJ2-1	TRBV28	TGTGCCAGCAGGACCCGGGAGTTCCCTTACAATGAGCAGTTCTTC	CASRTREFPYNEQFF
NA	15	TRBJ1-4	TRBV19	TGTGCCAGTAGTACCGACAGGCGGGCTAATGAAAAACTGTTTTTT	CASSTDRRANEKLFF
TRBD1	14	TRBJ1-4	TRBV5-1	TGCGCCAGCAGCCTCCGGGACAGGGATGAAAAACTGTTTTTT	CASSLRDRDEKLFF
TRBD1	15	TRBJ2-1	TRBV28	TGTGCCAGCAGTTTAGGGGACAGGATACCTAATGAGCAGTTCTTC	CASSLGDRIPNEQFF
NA	13	TRBJ1-1	TRBV28	TGTGCCAGCAGTGGTACCGGCCGGCAGGGAGCTTTCTTT	CASSGTGRQGAFF
TRBD1	19	TRBJ2-2	TRBV7-2	TGTGCCAGCAGCTTAGCGTTCCAGACAGGGAAGGCAAACACCGGGGAGCTGTTTTTT	CASSLAFQTGKANTGELFF
NA	11	TRBJ2-1	TRBV20-1	TGCAGTGGAAACACGTACAATGAGCAGTTCTTC	CSGNTYNEQFF
NA	15	TRBJ2-5	TRBV2	TGTGCCAGCAGCGGGGGGCTCCCGTACCAAGAGACCCAGTACTTC	CASSGGLPYQETQYF
NA	13	TRBJ2-1	TRBV7-2	TGTGCCAGCAGCTTGAGCGTCGAAAATGAGCAGTTCTTC	CASSLSVENEQFF
NA	11	TRBJ2-7	TRBV6-5	TGTGCCAGCCACCGGGGGAACGAGCAGTACTTC	CASHRGNEQYF
NA	15	TRBJ1-5	TRBV15	TGTGCCACCAGCAGGACAGGCAGACAGTCGGGGCCCCAGCATTTT	CATSRTGRQSGPQHF
NA	15	TRBJ1-2	TRBV10-3	TGTGCCATCAGTGCAGGGACACCTTCTAACTATGGCTACACCTTC	CAISAGTPSNYGYTF
NA	14	TRBJ1-1	TRBV5-4	TGTGCCAGCAGTTCGGACGGGGGGAACACTGAAGCTTTCTTT	CASSSDGGNTEAFF
NA	16	TRBJ2-7	TRBV28	TGTGCCAGCAGACCCCGACAGTTCAGGAGCTCCTACGAGCAGTACTTC	CASRPRQFRSSYEQYF